This T cell receptor beta chain comes out of a study of blood T cells in healthy people across ages. Study details: The capture of about one barcoded beta molecule per two T cells was achieved by template switching.

A second PCR, run for roughly 6 to 11 cycles, used a sample-barcoded 5' primer plus a J-beta primer mix. From the 5' RACE reads, TCRdb called clonotypes with MiXCR, one entry per CDR3 protein. The table shows around 1,100,000 distinct CDR3 sequences, with around two fifths occurring only once. This CDR3 region has 14 residues. Germline CDR1 is SGDLS and CDR2 is YYNGEE. This receptor was obtained from a man aged 18 to 30 in good health. The sequencing input was blood. The rearrangement links TRBV9 to TRBJ2-1, with D hard to call. Matching the DNA end better, TRBJ2-7 makes the J call doubtful. The CDR3 reads CASSGGGVYNEQYF. In nucleotides, the CDR3 is TGTGCCAGCAGCGGGGGTGGCGTCTACAATGAGCAGTACTTC.